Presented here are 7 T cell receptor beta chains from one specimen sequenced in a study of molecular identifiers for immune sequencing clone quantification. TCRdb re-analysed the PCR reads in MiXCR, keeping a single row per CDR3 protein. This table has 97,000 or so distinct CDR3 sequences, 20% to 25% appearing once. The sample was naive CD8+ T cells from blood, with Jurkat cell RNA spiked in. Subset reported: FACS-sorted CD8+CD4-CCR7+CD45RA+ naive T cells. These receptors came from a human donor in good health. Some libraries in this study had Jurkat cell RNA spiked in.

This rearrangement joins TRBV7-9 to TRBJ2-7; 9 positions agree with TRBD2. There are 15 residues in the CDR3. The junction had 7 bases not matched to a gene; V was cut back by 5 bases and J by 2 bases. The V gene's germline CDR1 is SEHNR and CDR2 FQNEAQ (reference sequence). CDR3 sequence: CASSDGLARTYEQYF. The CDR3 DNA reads TGTGCCAGCAGCGACGGACTAGCGCGGACCTACGAGCAGTACTTC.

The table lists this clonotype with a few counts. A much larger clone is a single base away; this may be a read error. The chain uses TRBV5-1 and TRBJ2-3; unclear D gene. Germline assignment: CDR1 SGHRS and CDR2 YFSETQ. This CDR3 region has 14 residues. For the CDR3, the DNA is TGCGCCAGCAGCTTGGTGGGTCACACAGATACGCGGTATTTT. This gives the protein CASSLVGHTDTRYF.

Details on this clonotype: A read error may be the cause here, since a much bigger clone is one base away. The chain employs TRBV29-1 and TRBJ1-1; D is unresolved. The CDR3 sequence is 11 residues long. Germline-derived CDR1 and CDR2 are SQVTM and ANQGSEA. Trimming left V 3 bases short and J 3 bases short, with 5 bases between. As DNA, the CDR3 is TGCAGCGTTGAGTTGGACACTGAAGCTTTCTTT. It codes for CSVELDTEAFF.

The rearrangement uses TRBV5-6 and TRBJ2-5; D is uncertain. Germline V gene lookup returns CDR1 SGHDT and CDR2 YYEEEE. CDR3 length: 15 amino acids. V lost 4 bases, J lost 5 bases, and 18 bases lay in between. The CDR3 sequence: CASSGSGRLRETQYF. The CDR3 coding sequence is TGTGCCAGCAGCGGCTCAGGCCGTCTTAGGGAGACCCAGTACTTC.

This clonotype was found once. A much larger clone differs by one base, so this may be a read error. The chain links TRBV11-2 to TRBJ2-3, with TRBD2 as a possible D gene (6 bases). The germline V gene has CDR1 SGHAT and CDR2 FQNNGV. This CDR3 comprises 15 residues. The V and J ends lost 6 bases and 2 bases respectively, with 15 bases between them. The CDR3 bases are TGTGCCAGCAGAAGGACTATCGGGCCCACAGATACGCAGTATTTT. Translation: CASRRTIGPTDTQYF.

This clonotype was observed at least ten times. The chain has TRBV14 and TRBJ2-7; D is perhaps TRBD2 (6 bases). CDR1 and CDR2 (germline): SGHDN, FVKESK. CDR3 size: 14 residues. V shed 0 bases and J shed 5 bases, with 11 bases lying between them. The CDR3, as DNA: TGTGCCAGCAGCCAAGAAGGAGGGTGGAACGAGCAGTACTTC. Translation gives CASSQEGGWNEQYF.

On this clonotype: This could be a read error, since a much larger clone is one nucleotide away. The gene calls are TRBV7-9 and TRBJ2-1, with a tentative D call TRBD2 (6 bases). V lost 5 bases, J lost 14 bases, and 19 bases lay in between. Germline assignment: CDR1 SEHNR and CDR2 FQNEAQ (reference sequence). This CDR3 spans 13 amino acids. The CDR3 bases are TGTGCCAGCAGCCCGTCTAGCTCACCGGGGGAGTTCTTC. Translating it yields CASSPSSSPGEFF.